This TCR beta chain was identified in a study of cytomegalovirus exposure and HLA in healthy donors. Whole-study findings and limits: By HLA locus, TCR association rates varied in a later analysis, with DRB1 showing the most and HLA-C the fewest. Some V segments, including TRBV6-2 and TRBV6-3, were excluded as indistinguishable. Most TCR sequences were uncommon, yet certain public TCRs appeared in many donors.

The PCR had 60 Vbeta and 13 Jbeta primers. Measured with immunoSEQ multiplex PCR; TCRdb has only the in-frame clones, and not every one. The profile shows 150,000 to 200,000 clones, roughly 76% of them singletons. Concerning this clone itself: Its antigen remains unidentified.

Looked up from germline, CDR1 is SGDLS and CDR2 is YYNGEE. CDR3 size: 16 residues. Losses at the gene ends were 1 base for V and 6 bases for J; bases not matched to a gene: 9. The receptor comes from a man aged 55-75 years in good health and CMV-seronegative. V and J are TRBV9 and TRBJ2-3, with 9 bases fitting TRBD2. Sequencing was done on a sample of PBMCs. The CDR3 region has the DNA TGTGCCAGCAGCGTAACGAGCGGGGGGTCTCTTGATACGCAGTATTTT. As protein: CASSVTSGGSLDTQYF.